These T cell receptor beta chains were read from a single sample in a study of Ad26.COV2.S vaccination and SARS-CoV-2 variants. Profiling relied on immunoSEQ multiplex PCR, and the TCRdb table lists in-frame clones only, not all of them. The table lists some 640,000 clones, approximately 88% of them singletons, with over 1.3% in the top ten. The specimen was peripheral blood, collected in a trial of Ad26.COV2.S vaccine versus placebo. All receptors come from a person aged 18-60 years who received the Ad26.COV2.S COVID-19 vaccine or a placebo. CDR3s include the opening cysteine and the closing phenylalanine or tryptophan.

length: 14; J: TRBJ2-7; V: TRBV7-2; CDR3: CASSLNRRGDEQYF
length: 21; J: TRBJ2-3; V: TRBV23-1; CDR3: CASSSKRRETPGTITTDTQYF
length: 15; J: TRBJ2-7; V: TRBV5-6; CDR3: CASRGNYRGGEEQYF
length: 13; J: TRBJ2-2; V: TRBV12-3/TRBV12-4; CDR3: CASSFRGGGELFF
length: 15; J: TRBJ1-2; V: TRBV25-1; CDR3: CASSELTTGMNSYTF
length: 15; J: TRBJ1-6; V: TRBV5-6; CDR3: CASSLAGGVNSPLHF
length: 13; J: TRBJ2-7; V: TRBV7-2; CDR3: CASSLAGLYEQYF
length: 17; J: TRBJ2-2; V: TRBV24-1; CDR3: CATSDLRTGGSIGELFF
length: 15; J: TRBJ1-1; V: TRBV25-1; CDR3: CASSESAGLNTEAFF
length: 11; J: TRBJ2-1; V: TRBV11-3; CDR3: CASSLYDEQFF
length: 15; J: TRBJ1-2; V: TRBV19; CDR3: CASSMITGTNYGYTF
length: 16; J: TRBJ1-1; V: TRBV5-1; CDR3: CASSLGTGMRGTEAFF
length: 13; J: TRBJ1-1; V: TRBV2; CDR3: CASPDLTDGGAFF
length: 13; J: TRBJ2-7; V: TRBV3-1/TRBV3-2; CDR3: CASSQGTSYEQYF
length: 12; J: TRBJ2-7; V: TRBV28; CDR3: CASSQGIYEQYF
length: 15; J: TRBJ2-5; V: TRBV6-1; CDR3: CASSDLAGGPETQYF
length: 12; J: TRBJ2-7; V: TRBV30; CDR3: CAWSRSVYEQYF
length: 15; J: TRBJ2-1; V: TRBV10-2; CDR3: CASSDRGRIGNEQFF
length: 14; J: TRBJ2-7; V: TRBV5-4; CDR3: CASSRGDRGFEQYF
length: 13; J: TRBJ1-1; V: TRBV6-5; CDR3: CASSYGDSKEAFF
length: 15; J: TRBJ1-5; V: TRBV18; CDR3: CASSPQGQGGQPQHF
length: 11; J: TRBJ2-7; V: TRBV6-4; CDR3: CASNRGYEQYF
length: 15; J: TRBJ2-3; V: TRBV5-1; CDR3: CASGDLAGSTDTQYF
length: 13; J: TRBJ1-5; V: TRBV27; CDR3: CASSRLGNQPQHF
length: 14; J: TRBJ2-3; V: TRBV3-1/TRBV3-2; CDR3: CASSQGQATDTQYF
length: 13; J: TRBJ2-1; V: TRBV15; CDR3: CATSLQTSHEQFF
length: 14; J: TRBJ1-4; V: TRBV7-2; CDR3: CASSPGQVNEKLFF
length: 15; J: TRBJ2-1; V: TRBV15; CDR3: CATSRRGREYNEQFF
length: 16; J: TRBJ2-1; V: TRBV5-1; CDR3: CASSLAGTSGNNEQFF
length: 17; J: TRBJ2-7; V: TRBV14; CDR3: CASSQGVGGSVTYEQYF
length: 15; J: TRBJ2-5; V: TRBV24-1; CDR3: CATSDPGAGQETQYF
length: 11; J: TRBJ2-7; V: TRBV24-1; CDR3: CATSDGNEQYF